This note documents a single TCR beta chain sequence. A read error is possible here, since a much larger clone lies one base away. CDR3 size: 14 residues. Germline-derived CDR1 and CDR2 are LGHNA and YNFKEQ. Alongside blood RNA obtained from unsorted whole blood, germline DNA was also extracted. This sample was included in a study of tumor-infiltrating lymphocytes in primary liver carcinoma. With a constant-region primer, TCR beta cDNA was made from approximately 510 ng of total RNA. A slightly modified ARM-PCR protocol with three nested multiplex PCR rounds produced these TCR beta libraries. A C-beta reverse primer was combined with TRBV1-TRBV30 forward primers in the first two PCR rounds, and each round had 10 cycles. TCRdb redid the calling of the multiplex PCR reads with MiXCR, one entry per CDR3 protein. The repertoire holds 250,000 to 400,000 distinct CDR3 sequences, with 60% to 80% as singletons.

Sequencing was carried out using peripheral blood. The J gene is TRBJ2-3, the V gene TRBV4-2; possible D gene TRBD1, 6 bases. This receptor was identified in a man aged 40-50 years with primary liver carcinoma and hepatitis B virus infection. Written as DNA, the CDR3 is TGCGCCAGCAGCCTCGGACAGTGCACAGATACGCAGTATTTT. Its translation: CASSLGQCTDTQYF.